Listed below are T cell receptor beta chains from one sample, sequenced in a study of control samples from healthy donors and cancer patients. Method: immunoSEQ multiplex PCR; TCRdb's copy keeps in-frame clones and lacks some. The sample includes 350,000 to 450,000 clones, 80% to 95% of them seen just once. Sequencing input: PBMCs. Receptor source: a man aged 35-49 years with head and neck cancer. Each CDR3 is given with its conserved first and last residue. Fields, in order: clone size, V gene, D gene, J gene, CDR3 DNA, CDR3 protein. The D gene is left open where the match is weak. Expanded clones are given a class, and other clones once, few, many or no size at all.

clone_size: once; v_call: TRBV7-9; d_call: TRBD2; j_call: TRBJ2-1; cdr3_nt: TGTGCCAGCAGCTTATCAATGGGACTAGCGTCGGAGCAGTTCTTC; cdr3_aa: CASSLSMGLASEQFF
clone_size: once; v_call: TRBV6-5; d_call: TRBD2; j_call: TRBJ2-3; cdr3_nt: TGTGCCAGCAGTTATAGCGGGGGGGCTTCAGATACGCAGTATTTT; cdr3_aa: CASSYSGGASDTQYF
clone_size: .; v_call: TRBV2; d_call: TRBD1; j_call: TRBJ1-6; cdr3_nt: TGTGCCAGCAGGGGGGGACAGGGATCAGATTCACCCCTCCACTTT; cdr3_aa: CASRGGQGSDSPLHF
clone_size: few; v_call: TRBV5-1; d_call: .; j_call: TRBJ2-7; cdr3_nt: TGCGCCAGCAGCTTGGTTCGGGGGGCCCACGAGCAGTACTTC; cdr3_aa: CASSLVRGAHEQYF
clone_size: .; v_call: TRBV7-3; d_call: .; j_call: TRBJ1-6; cdr3_nt: TGTGCCAGCAGCTTAACGGGGGGTAGCACCTTAGATTCACCCCTCCACTTT; cdr3_aa: CASSLTGGSTLDSPLHF
clone_size: .; v_call: TRBV19; d_call: TRBD1; j_call: TRBJ1-5; cdr3_nt: TGTGCCAGTTCCCTACAGGGGGTGGGCAATCAGCCCCAGCATTTT; cdr3_aa: CASSLQGVGNQPQHF
clone_size: .; v_call: TRBV12-3/TRBV12-4; d_call: .; j_call: TRBJ1-2; cdr3_nt: TGTGCCAGCAGTTCCGCAGACAGCTATGGCTACACCTTC; cdr3_aa: CASSSADSYGYTF
clone_size: .; v_call: TRBV11-2; d_call: .; j_call: TRBJ2-5; cdr3_nt: TGTGCCAGCAGCCCTCTCCCGAATGGGGTTTTGTCAGAGACCCAGTACTTC; cdr3_aa: CASSPLPNGVLSETQYF
clone_size: .; v_call: TRBV6-1; d_call: .; j_call: TRBJ2-7; cdr3_nt: TGTGCCAGCAGTGAGACAGGCGGCATCTACGAGCAGTACTTC; cdr3_aa: CASSETGGIYEQYF
clone_size: .; v_call: TRBV28; d_call: .; j_call: TRBJ2-7; cdr3_nt: TGTGCCAGCAGTTTCCGGCTAGCAATCTCCTACGAGCAGTACTTC; cdr3_aa: CASSFRLAISYEQYF
clone_size: few; v_call: TRBV6-4; d_call: TRBD2; j_call: TRBJ2-1; cdr3_nt: TGTGCCAGCAGTGAAGGGCTAGCGGGAGGTAATGAGCAGTTCTTC; cdr3_aa: CASSEGLAGGNEQFF
clone_size: .; v_call: TRBV24-1; d_call: .; j_call: TRBJ2-7; cdr3_nt: TGTGCCACCAGTGACCCATCTGGCCGGCAGTACTTC; cdr3_aa: CATSDPSGRQYF
clone_size: once; v_call: TRBV5-5; d_call: .; j_call: TRBJ2-2; cdr3_nt: TGTGCCAGCAGTTTGGGACAGAACACCGGGGAGCTGTTTTTT; cdr3_aa: CASSLGQNTGELFF
clone_size: .; v_call: TRBV7-3; d_call: TRBD1; j_call: TRBJ2-2; cdr3_nt: TGTGCCAGCAGCTTAGGGACAGGCAACACCGGGGAGCTGTTTTTT; cdr3_aa: CASSLGTGNTGELFF
clone_size: .; v_call: TRBV27; d_call: .; j_call: TRBJ2-7; cdr3_nt: TGTGCCAGCAGCTTTTGGGGGGCCGTGCGCGACGAGCAGTACTTC; cdr3_aa: CASSFWGAVRDEQYF
clone_size: .; v_call: TRBV28; d_call: .; j_call: TRBJ2-6; cdr3_nt: TGTGCCAGCAGTTCTCCGACTGGGGCCAACGTCCTGACTTTC; cdr3_aa: CASSSPTGANVLTF
clone_size: .; v_call: TRBV6-5; d_call: TRBD1; j_call: TRBJ1-6; cdr3_nt: TGTGCCACCTCGGGACAGGCTAATTCACCCCTCCACTTT; cdr3_aa: CATSGQANSPLHF
clone_size: .; v_call: TRBV5-1; d_call: .; j_call: TRBJ1-1; cdr3_nt: TGCGCCAGCAGCATAGACGGGGCTCTGAACACTGAAGCTTTCTTT; cdr3_aa: CASSIDGALNTEAFF
clone_size: .; v_call: TRBV29-1; d_call: TRBD1; j_call: TRBJ2-3; cdr3_nt: TGCAGCGGACAGACAGGGGGCACAGATACGCAGTATTTT; cdr3_aa: CSGQTGGTDTQYF
clone_size: .; v_call: TRBV30; d_call: .; j_call: TRBJ1-1; cdr3_nt: TGTGCCTGGAGGGTCGGAATGAACACTGAAGCTTTCTTT; cdr3_aa: CAWRVGMNTEAFF
clone_size: .; v_call: TRBV19; d_call: .; j_call: TRBJ2-7; cdr3_nt: TGTGCCAGTAGTATTATGGGGGAGCAGTACTTC; cdr3_aa: CASSIMGEQYF
clone_size: .; v_call: TRBV9; d_call: .; j_call: TRBJ2-7; cdr3_nt: TGTGCCAGCAGCGTAGAAGACAGATTAACATCCTACGAGCAGTACTTC; cdr3_aa: CASSVEDRLTSYEQYF
clone_size: .; v_call: TRBV7-9; d_call: .; j_call: TRBJ1-6; cdr3_nt: TGTGTCAGCAGCTTAGAAGAAGCACCCCTCCACTTT; cdr3_aa: CVSSLEEAPLHF
clone_size: .; v_call: TRBV28; d_call: .; j_call: TRBJ1-3; cdr3_nt: TGTGCCAGCAGTCCGTCCCTCGGGGGTGGTGGAAACACCATATATTTT; cdr3_aa: CASSPSLGGGGNTIYF
clone_size: once; v_call: TRBV2; d_call: TRBD1; j_call: TRBJ1-2; cdr3_nt: TGTGCCAGCAGTGAACAGGGGGCAAGTGGCTACACCTTC; cdr3_aa: CASSEQGASGYTF
clone_size: .; v_call: TRBV6-6; d_call: .; j_call: TRBJ1-2; cdr3_nt: TGTGCCAGCAGTCGGACAGAGTACTATGGCTACACCTTC; cdr3_aa: CASSRTEYYGYTF
clone_size: .; v_call: TRBV28; d_call: .; j_call: TRBJ1-4; cdr3_nt: TGTGCCAGCACGGGACGTGAAAAACTGTTTTTT; cdr3_aa: CASTGREKLFF
clone_size: once; v_call: TRBV27; d_call: TRBD2; j_call: TRBJ2-7; cdr3_nt: TGTGCCAGCAGCGGGACTAGCGGGACCTACGAGCAGTACTTC; cdr3_aa: CASSGTSGTYEQYF
clone_size: .; v_call: TRBV19; d_call: .; j_call: TRBJ2-7; cdr3_nt: TGTGCCAGTAGTTATACAGTCGATGGACCCTACGAGCAGTACTTC; cdr3_aa: CASSYTVDGPYEQYF
clone_size: .; v_call: TRBV6-5; d_call: .; j_call: TRBJ1-1; cdr3_nt: TGTGCCAGCAGTTACTCCTGGAGTTTGGACACTGAAGCTTTCTTT; cdr3_aa: CASSYSWSLDTEAFF
clone_size: .; v_call: TRBV2; d_call: .; j_call: TRBJ1-5; cdr3_nt: TGTGCCAGCAGCTACGGACAGAGCAATCAGCCCCAGCATTTT; cdr3_aa: CASSYGQSNQPQHF
clone_size: .; v_call: TRBV29-1; d_call: .; j_call: TRBJ1-1; cdr3_nt: TGCAGCGTTGGGGAGCCGAACACTGAAGCTTTCTTT; cdr3_aa: CSVGEPNTEAFF
clone_size: .; v_call: TRBV6-6; d_call: .; j_call: TRBJ1-5; cdr3_nt: TGTGCCAGCAGTTACCCAAGCAATCAGCCCCAGCATTTT; cdr3_aa: CASSYPSNQPQHF
clone_size: few; v_call: TRBV28; d_call: .; j_call: TRBJ1-6; cdr3_nt: TGTGCCAGCAGTCCGGTTACTGGGAATTCACCCCTCCACTTT; cdr3_aa: CASSPVTGNSPLHF
clone_size: few; v_call: TRBV29-1; d_call: .; j_call: TRBJ2-7; cdr3_nt: TGCAGCGTAGTCCCGGGGTTCTCCTACGAGCAGTACTTC; cdr3_aa: CSVVPGFSYEQYF
clone_size: .; v_call: TRBV6-5; d_call: .; j_call: TRBJ2-3; cdr3_nt: TGTGCCAGCAGTTACTCCAGAAGGACCACAGATACGCAGTATTTT; cdr3_aa: CASSYSRRTTDTQYF
clone_size: .; v_call: TRBV6-5; d_call: .; j_call: TRBJ2-2; cdr3_nt: TGTGCCAGCAGTCTTCTTCAGGGGCAAACCGGGGAGCTGTTTTTT; cdr3_aa: CASSLLQGQTGELFF
clone_size: .; v_call: TRBV7-9; d_call: .; j_call: TRBJ2-5; cdr3_nt: TGTGCCAGCTCCAGGACAGCTTCCAGGGAGACCCAGTACTTC; cdr3_aa: CASSRTASRETQYF
clone_size: .; v_call: TRBV7-2; d_call: .; j_call: TRBJ2-3; cdr3_nt: TGTGCCAGCAGCATTAGGTCGGGGGCGGACACAGATACGCAGTATTTT; cdr3_aa: CASSIRSGADTDTQYF
clone_size: .; v_call: TRBV19; d_call: TRBD1; j_call: TRBJ1-1; cdr3_nt: TGTGCCAGTAGTATTAGCTTCGGGACAGGGTCTATCACTGAAGCTTTCTTT; cdr3_aa: CASSISFGTGSITEAFF
clone_size: .; v_call: TRBV30; d_call: TRBD1; j_call: TRBJ1-4; cdr3_nt: TGTGCCTGGAGTGAGACAGGGATTAATGAAAAACTGTTTTTT; cdr3_aa: CAWSETGINEKLFF